The entry below gives a single T cell receptor (beta chain) sequence along with its context. What it recognizes is unknown. This sample stems from a study of cytomegalovirus exposure and HLA in healthy donors. Study-level information: The 120 validation repertoires and the roughly 680 first-cohort repertoires shared a platform, a later analysis reported.

TCRdb's table, derived via immunoSEQ multiplex PCR, lists solely in-frame clones and lacks some. The sample includes some 150,000 clones, roughly nine tenths of them seen just once. The CDR3 covers 14 residues. V lost 4 bases, J lost 0 bases, and 5 bases stayed unmatched. Germline loops: CDR1 GTSNPN, CDR2 SVGIG (reference sequence). Study results and caveats: Investigators reported fewer than 200 TCR beta chains as tied to cytomegalovirus.

V usage is TRBV30 and J usage is TRBJ2-7, with TRBD2 matching over 8 bases. The clonotype originates from a woman aged 18-29 years in good health and CMV-seropositive. Material for sequencing was PBMCs. CDR3 bases: TGTGCCTGGACTAGCGGGCATCACTCCTACGAGCAGTACTTC. Its protein is CAWTSGHHSYEQYF.